These 22 T cell receptor beta chains originate from one sample sequenced in a study of molecular identifiers for immune sequencing clone quantification. One entry per CDR3 protein, called by TCRdb with MiXCR from the PCR reads. Of about 100,000 distinct CDR3 sequences in the sample, around 37% were seen once. Sequencing used naive CD8+ T cells from blood, with Jurkat cell RNA spiked in. The subset: FACS-sorted CD8+CD4-CCR7+CD45RA+ naive T cells. These receptors all stem from a human donor in good health. Some libraries in this study had Jurkat cell RNA spiked in.

CDR3 loop: CASSWGLAGGTQYF. CDR3 in DNA: TGTGCCAGCAGTTGGGGGCTAGCGGGAGGGACGCAGTATTTT. The V call is TRBV12-3 or TRBV12-4, the J call TRBJ2-3; 12 bases match TRBD2. The ends lost 4 bases at V and 9 bases at J; junction bases unmatched: 5. The CDR3 is made up of 14 amino acids.

Regarding this clonotype: A single base separates this from a much larger clone, so it may be a read error. The genes are TRBV6-5 and TRBJ2-7, with D uncertain. CDR3 length: 15 residues. Germline V gene sequence: CDR1 MNHEY, CDR2 SVGAGI. CDR3 sequence reads: CASGYSGWGAYEQYF. The CDR3 region has the DNA TGTGCCAGCGGTTATTCAGGATGGGGTGCCTACGAGCAGTACTTC.

This clonotype was recorded a few times. The V and J genes are TRBV12-3 or TRBV12-4 and TRBJ2-3; 12 bases match TRBD2. The CDR3 loop spans 17 amino acids. V lost 3 bases to trimming and J lost 0 bases; unmatched junction nucleotides: 4. CDR3 DNA: TGTGCCAGCAGTTTCCTTCTAGCGGGAGGGAGCACAGATACGCAGTATTTT. Amino acid sequence: CASSFLLAGGSTDTQYF.

In this sample, this clonotype turned up many times. This chain links TRBV28 with TRBJ2-5; 7 bases line up with TRBD2. CDR1 MDHEN and CDR2 SYDVKM come from the germline V gene. After removal of 3 bases from V and 0 bases from J, the junction contained 13 bases not matched to a gene. The CDR3 covers 18 residues. This CDR3 is CASSFPTSSGRYQETQYF. CDR3 coding DNA: TGTGCCAGCAGTTTCCCTACCTCTAGCGGAAGGTACCAAGAGACCCAGTACTTC. The whole variable domain, filled in from reference TRBV28 and TRBJ2-5, reads DVKVTQSSRYLVKRTGEKVFLECVQDMDHENMFWYRQDPGLGLRLIYFSYDVKMKEKGDIPEGYSVSREKKERFSLILESASTNQTSMYLCASSFPTSSGRYQETQYFGPGTRLLVL.

This clonotype was counted only a few times. The genes are TRBV12-3 or TRBV12-4 and TRBJ2-5; D is ambiguous. The germline V and J ends were trimmed by 6 bases and 1 base, with 9 bases remaining between them. The CDR3 contains 13 residues. The CDR3 here is CASRSGLQETQYF. The DNA for the CDR3 is TGTGCCAGCAGATCCGGGCTCCAAGAGACCCAGTACTTC.

The V gene is TRBV7-9, the J gene TRBJ2-5; 8 bases line up with TRBD2. The CDR3 sequence is 14 residues long. Germline CDR1 is SEHNR and CDR2 is FQNEAQ (reference sequence). Trimming removed 5 bases from V and 0 bases from J; junction bases left unmatched: 2. This CDR3 reads CASSAGGYQETQYF. DNA for the CDR3: TGTGCCAGCAGCGCGGGGGGTTACCAAGAGACCCAGTACTTC.

At least ten counts were recorded for this clonotype. The V gene is TRBV5-6, the J gene TRBJ2-4; D might be TRBD1 (5 bases). The CDR3 has 15 residues. The V gene's germline CDR1 is SGHDT and CDR2 YYEEEE. V gave up 3 bases and J gave up 5 bases, with 15 bases separating them. The CDR3 loop is CASSSQWGVQNIQYF. In DNA form, the CDR3 reads TGTGCCAGCAGCTCCCAATGGGGCGTTCAAAACATTCAGTACTTC.

A remark on this clonotype: This sequence may be a read error, since a much larger clone differs from it by one base. The chain has TRBV6-1 and TRBJ2-7, with D uncertain. From germline, CDR1 is MNHNS and CDR2 SASEGT. This CDR3 contains 11 residues. The CDR3 reads CASSEVGELYF. Here the CDR3 DNA reads TGTGCCAGCAGTGAAGTGGGTGAGCTGTACTTC.

This clonotype was counted a few times. The chain combines TRBV3-1 with TRBJ1-4, with a tentative D call TRBD1 (5 bases). Germline loops: CDR1 LGHDT, CDR2 YNNKEL (reference sequence). CDR3 length equals 15 residues. V was trimmed by 2 bases and J by 8 bases, leaving 15 bases between them. CDR3 DNA sequence: TGTGCCAGCAGCCAACCGGGACGCCGCGGGGAAAAACTGTTTTTT. It specifies CASSQPGRRGEKLFF.

The genes are TRBV7-3 and TRBJ2-1; 10 positions agree with TRBD2. Germline V gene lookup returns CDR1 SGHTA and CDR2 FQGTGA. The CDR3 covers 15 residues. V gave up 5 bases and J gave up 8 bases; unmatched junction bases: 9. CDR3 in amino acids: CASSPSGRESDEQFF. In DNA, the CDR3 is TGTGCCAGCAGCCCCAGCGGGAGGGAGTCCGATGAGCAGTTCTTC.

This clonotype was counted only a few times. The rearrangement joins TRBV28 to TRBJ2-7, with 8 positions matching TRBD1. The CDR3 spans 15 residues. J was trimmed by 4 bases and V by 8 bases; bases with no gene match: 13. In germline, CDR1 is MDHEN, CDR2 SYDVKM. CDR3 residues: CASYQTGQVLYEQYF. CDR3 in DNA: TGTGCCAGCTACCAGACGGGACAGGTTCTTTACGAGCAGTACTTC.

This clonotype was observed once. A much larger clone lies a single base off, so this may be a read error. This chain links TRBV28 with TRBJ1-1; no firm D call. Trimming stripped 2 bases from V and 6 bases from J, with 13 bases between. The CDR3 has 14 residues. Germline CDR1 is MDHEN and CDR2 is SYDVKM. As DNA, the CDR3 is TGTGCCAGCAGTTTACTTAGGGTCGGCTCTGAAGCTTTCTTT. It yields the protein CASSLLRVGSEAFF.

Note on this clonotype: Since a much larger clone is just one base distant, this may be a read error. The V call is TRBV20-1, the J call TRBJ2-7; 7 bases line up with TRBD2. The CDR3 spans 14 residues. Germline loops: CDR1 DFQATT, CDR2 SNEGSKA (reference sequence). This chain's CDR3 is CGASELASGYEQYF. In DNA form, the CDR3 reads TGCGGTGCTTCGGAACTGGCTAGCGGCTACGAGCAGTACTTC.

The genes are TRBV5-1 and TRBJ2-5, with TRBD1 identical over 7 bases. This CDR3 has 17 amino acids. The germline CDR1 and CDR2 sequences are SGHRS and YFSETQ. Trimming at V came to 4 bases and at J to 4 bases, leaving 16 bases not matched to a gene. CDR3 residues: CASSLRIGGMRGETQYF. CDR3 nucleotides: TGCGCCAGCAGCCTTAGAATAGGGGGCATGAGGGGAGAGACCCAGTACTTC.

Notes on this clonotype: This may arise from a read error, as a much more abundant clone is one base away. The CDR3 carries no conserved terminal phenylalanine or tryptophan, so it likely arises from a read error. For the CDR3, the DNA is TGTGCCAGCAGTTACTGGGACAAGGGCACAGATACGCAGTATCTT. It specifies CASSYWDKGTDTQYL. The chain uses TRBV28 and TRBJ2-3; possible D gene TRBD1, 6 bases. The CDR3 contains 15 residues. Germline lookup yields CDR1 MDHEN and CDR2 SYDVKM. The ends were cut back, 4 bases at V and 1 base at J, with 12 bases in the middle.

This clonotype was seen repeatedly, ten times or more. J is TRBJ2-5 and V is TRBV6-5, with D possibly TRBD2 on 7 matching bases. CDR1 and CDR2 (germline): MNHEY, SVGAGI. The V end was cut by 0 bases, the J end by 6 bases, with 11 bases between. The CDR3 extends over 14 amino acids. CDR3: CASSYSSGTKTQYF. CDR3 in DNA: TGTGCCAGCAGTTACTCGAGCGGGACAAAGACCCAGTACTTC.

This clonotype was seen repeatedly, ten times or more. V is TRBV7-9 and J is TRBJ2-7; D unclear. Germline CDR1 SEHNR, CDR2 FQNEAQ (reference sequence). V was pared by 4 bases and J by 2 bases, with 15 bases between. This CDR3 has 15 residues. The CDR3 spells CASSSSPPPTYEQYF. The DNA for the CDR3 is TGTGCCAGCAGCTCAAGCCCCCCACCAACCTACGAGCAGTACTTC.

This clonotype was picked up a small number of times. This chain connects TRBV28 to TRBJ2-5; D ambiguous. V was shortened by 3 bases and J by 3 bases, with 29 bases between the two germline ends. The CDR3 is made up of 20 amino acids. Germline lookup yields CDR1 MDHEN and CDR2 SYDVKM. In DNA, the CDR3 is TGTGCCAGCAGTTTCCCCCCCTTGGGCCGTATAAGTCATTTTGAAGAGACCCAGTACTTC. It encodes CASSFPPLGRISHFEETQYF.

As regards this clonotype: Given a much more abundant clone one base away, this may be a read error. No conserved phenylalanine or tryptophan ends this CDR3, so it is likely a read error. The rearrangement joins TRBV6-2 or TRBV6-3 to TRBJ1-5; tentative D call: TRBD1 (5 bases). Trimming took 3 bases from V and 6 from J, leaving 12 bases between them. The CDR3 loop spans 14 amino acids. Germline V gene lookup returns CDR1 MNHEY and CDR2 SVGEGT. In DNA, the CDR3 is TGTGCCAGCAGTTATACCAGGGTTACTCAGCCCCAGCATCTT. It encodes CASSYTRVTQPQHL.

As for this clonotype: A much larger clone lies a single base off, so this may be a read error. Because the CDR3 is missing its conserved closing phenylalanine or tryptophan, this is likely a read error. V gene TRBV9 combines with J gene TRBJ2-7, with D perhaps TRBD2 (6 bases). Trimming left V 4 bases short and J 2 bases short, with 10 bases between. Looked up from germline, CDR1 is SGDLS and CDR2 is YYNGEE. The CDR3 extends over 13 amino acids. CDR3 residues: CASSLSGAYEQYI. CDR3 DNA sequence: TGTGCCAGCAGCCTGTCGGGGGCCTACGAGCAGTACATC.

This clonotype is a singleton in its sample. Possible read error: a much larger clone is one base away. The chain carries TRBV6-5 and TRBJ1-2, with D possibly TRBD1 on 6 matching bases. With 2 bases removed from V and 6 bases from J, the gap between germline ends came to 16 bases. CDR3 length equals 15 residues. Germline V gives CDR1 MNHEY, CDR2 SVGAGI. The CDR3 DNA follows: TGTGCCAGCAGTTACCCGGGCAGGGGCATCAATGGCTACACCTTC. Its protein is CASSYPGRGINGYTF.

V usage is TRBV27 and J usage is TRBJ2-7; no definite D call. The CDR3 sequence is 14 residues long. The germline CDR1 and CDR2 sequences are MNHEY and SMNVEV (reference sequence). The V gene lost 5 bases and the J gene lost 7 bases, with 18 bases spanning the gap. CDR3 bases: TGTGCCAGCAGTCCAACAGTCTGGGGTGGGGAGCAGTACTTC. Its protein product is CASSPTVWGGEQYF.